Below are 22 T cell receptor beta chains sequenced from a single sample in a study of cytomegalovirus exposure and HLA in healthy donors. In the PCR, 60 Vbeta and 13 Jbeta primers were used. TCRdb's copy holds only in-frame clones and misses some; the assay was immunoSEQ multiplex PCR. The listing records roughly 80,000 clones. The sequencing sample was made of PBMCs. The receptors originated from a man in his forties or fifties in good health and CMV-seronegative.

J is TRBJ2-5 and V is TRBV6-1; D is possibly TRBD2 (7 bases). CDR3 length: 16 amino acids. Germline V gene sequence: CDR1 MNHNS, CDR2 SASEGT. Trimming took off 3 bases at V and 5 bases at J, with 19 bases between the two ends. The CDR3 bases are TGTGCCAGCAGTGATTGGGGGGGGGCCGGGTTTGAGACCCAGTACTTC. Encoded protein: CASSDWGGAGFETQYF.

The chain employs TRBV7-3 and TRBJ1-4, with D unclear. Germline loops: CDR1 SGHTA, CDR2 FQGTGA. The CDR3 is made up of 15 amino acids. Trimming stripped 6 bases from V and 8 bases from J, with 19 bases between. CDR3 in amino acids: CASRSNTGSGEKLFF. CDR3 nucleotides: TGTGCCAGCAGGTCCAACACCGGGAGCGGAGAAAAACTGTTTTTT.

This rearrangement joins TRBV28 to TRBJ2-7; a possible D gene is TRBD2 (5 bases). The V and J ends lost 2 bases and 2 bases respectively, with 10 bases between them. Per the germline V gene, CDR1 is MDHEN and CDR2 is SYDVKM. There are 14 residues in the CDR3. The CDR3, as DNA: TGTGCCAGCAGTTTACGTCCCGGGACCTACGAGCAGTACTTC. Protein sequence: CASSLRPGTYEQYF.

The V call is TRBV6-1, the J call TRBJ2-5; D possibly corresponds to TRBD1 (6 bases). The DNA end is a closer match to TRBJ2-7, so the J assignment may be wrong. CDR1 is MNHNS, CDR2 SASEGT, per germline. This CDR3 has 15 amino acids. The CDR3 sequence is CASSEGGLLNYEQYF. In DNA form, the CDR3 reads TGTGCCAGCAGTGAAGGGGGGCTCCTCAATTACGAGCAGTACTTC.

This sequence joins TRBV4-3 and TRBJ1-1; TRBD1 matches 10 bases. The germline V gene has CDR1 LGHNA and CDR2 YSLEER. J lost 8 bases, V lost 4 bases, and 10 bases had no gene match. This CDR3 comprises 15 residues. CDR3 in amino acids: CASSLSGQGISEAFF. The CDR3 DNA sequence: TGCGCCAGCAGCCTGTCGGGACAGGGGATATCAGAAGCTTTCTTT.

This chain links TRBV2 with TRBJ1-6, with a possible D match to TRBD1 (5 bases). The CDR3 is made up of 14 amino acids. V was trimmed by 4 bases and J by 6 bases, leaving 10 bases between them. Germline CDR1 is SNHLY and CDR2 is FYNNEI. The CDR3, as DNA: TGTGCCAGCAGTGGACAGAGACCTAATTCACCCCTCCACTTT. Translated: CASSGQRPNSPLHF.

The rearrangement links TRBV28 to TRBJ1-2, with D perhaps matching TRBD1 (6 bases). The CDR3 sequence is 14 residues long. Germline assignment: CDR1 MDHEN and CDR2 SYDVKM. V gave up 5 bases and J gave up 5 bases, with 15 bases separating them. The DNA for the CDR3 is TGTGCCAGCAGTGCCGCGGGGGCCCGGTATGGCTACACCTTC. It codes for CASSAAGARYGYTF.

J is TRBJ2-1 and V is TRBV15; 9 bases line up with TRBD2. Germline V gives CDR1 LNHNV, CDR2 YYDKDF (reference sequence). CDR3 length equals 15 residues. J gave up 8 bases and V 7 bases, and 12 bases lay outside the gene matches. Here the CDR3 reads CATIIGAGGSHEQFF. CDR3 DNA: TGTGCCACCATAATCGGAGCGGGGGGCAGTCATGAGCAGTTCTTC.

This rearrangement joins TRBV5-1 to TRBJ2-2; the D gene is possibly TRBD1 (5 bases). The germline V and J ends were trimmed by 1 base and 6 bases, with 7 bases remaining between them. CDR3 size: 13 residues. CDR1 and CDR2 from the germline V gene are SGHRS and YFSETQ. The DNA of the CDR3 is TGCGCCAGCAGCTTGAGGGGTCCCGGGGAGCTGTTTTTT. Translating gives CASSLRGPGELFF.

The CDR3 DNA reads TGTGCCAGCAGCCACGACAGTAGCAATCAGCCCCAGCATTTT. It specifies CASSHDSSNQPQHF. This chain connects TRBV7-9 to TRBJ1-5; D possibly corresponds to TRBD1 (5 bases). This CDR3 spans 14 amino acids. Germline values: CDR1 SEHNR, CDR2 FQNEAQ (reference sequence). The V end was cut by 5 bases, the J end by 0 bases, with 8 bases between.

About this clone itself: The limits of the CDR3 on the DNA are not certain, so only TCRdb's listed CDR3 is given. The rearrangement links TRBV5-1 to TRBJ2-5; whether TRBD2, the table's D call, matches the DNA was not checked. From germline, CDR1 is SGHRS and CDR2 YFSETQ. The CDR3 has 18 amino acids, counting both end residues. The chain's CDR3 is CASSPQREGLRPSTSWYF.

The chain is built from TRBV30 and TRBJ1-5; a weak D match, TRBD1 (6 bases). Trimming removed 4 bases from V and 6 bases from J, with 13 bases in between. This CDR3 has 13 residues. Germline CDR1 reads GTSNPN; CDR2 reads SVGIG (reference sequence). The CDR3 DNA reads as TGTGCCTGGACCCCGGACAGTGTTCAGCCCCAGCATTTT. Translation gives CAWTPDSVQPQHF.

The V and J genes are TRBV6-1 and TRBJ2-3; 7 nucleotides match TRBD1. In germline, CDR1 is MNHNS, CDR2 SASEGT. The V gene end was trimmed by 10 bases and the J gene end by 4 bases; junction bases not matched to a gene: 14. CDR3 size: 15 residues. This CDR3 reads CAISNRGMSADTQYF. The CDR3 DNA sequence: TGTGCCATAAGTAACAGGGGAATGAGCGCAGATACGCAGTATTTT.

The rearrangement uses TRBV7-3 and TRBJ2-5; TRBD1 matches at 8 bases. The J call may be in error: the DNA end matches TRBJ2-7 better. The V gene's germline CDR1 is SGHTA and CDR2 FQGTGA. There are 12 residues in the CDR3. The CDR3 DNA sequence: TGTGCCAGCAGCTCAACAGGGGGCGAGCAGTACTTC. It translates to CASSSTGGEQYF.

The V and J genes are TRBV27 and TRBJ2-7; weak D call: TRBD2 (6 bases). From germline, CDR1 is MNHEY and CDR2 SMNVEV (reference sequence). The CDR3 length is 15 residues. Trimming cost V 0 bases and J 2 bases, with 11 bases left between them. CDR3 residues: CASSLSGSGAYEQYF. In DNA form, the CDR3 reads TGTGCCAGCAGTTTATCGGGGTCGGGGGCCTACGAGCAGTACTTC.

The chain has TRBV5-1 and TRBJ2-7; D ambiguous. CDR3 length: 13 residues. Trimming stripped 0 bases from V and 6 bases from J, with 10 bases between. The V gene's germline CDR1 is SGHRS and CDR2 YFSETQ. The CDR3 protein is CASSLEIGSEQYF. The CDR3 nucleotides are TGCGCCAGCAGCTTGGAAATTGGTAGCGAGCAGTACTTC.

V and J are TRBV16 and TRBJ1-4; no reliable D call. The CDR3 is 13 residues long. The germline V and J ends were trimmed by 0 bases and 8 bases, with 7 bases remaining between them. CDR1 KGHSY and CDR2 FQNENV come from the germline V gene. The CDR3 sequence: CASSQSYGEKLFF. The CDR3 nucleotides are TGTGCCAGCAGCCAATCTTACGGGGAAAAACTGTTTTTT.

The rearrangement joins TRBV4-1 to TRBJ1-2; 8 positions agree with TRBD1. This CDR3 spans 16 amino acids. Germline V CDR1 and CDR2: MGHRA, YSYEKL. Trimming cost V 4 bases and J 6 bases; bases outside gene matches: 13. CDR3 sequence reads: CASSPLPRQGHDGYTF. CDR3 DNA: TGCGCCAGCAGCCCCCTCCCGCGACAGGGGCACGATGGCTACACCTTC.

The CDR3 spells CASSLTGLNSPLHF. The CDR3 bases are TGTGCCAGCAGTCTAACAGGTCTCAATTCACCCCTCCACTTT. The gene calls are TRBV5-6 and TRBJ1-6; maybe TRBD1 (5 bases). The V gene lost 5 bases and the J gene lost 7 bases, with 13 bases spanning the gap. This CDR3 comprises 14 residues. Germline V lookup: CDR1 SGHDT, CDR2 YYEEEE.

V is TRBV5-6 and J is TRBJ2-7; 10 bases are a match to TRBD1. This CDR3 is 15 amino acids long. The ends lost 3 bases at V and 2 bases at J; junction bases unmatched: 5. Germline lookup yields CDR1 SGHDT and CDR2 YYEEEE. CDR3 loop: CASSSSGQGAYEQYF. The CDR3 DNA sequence: TGTGCCAGCAGCTCCTCAGGACAGGGGGCCTACGAGCAGTACTTC.

The chain recombines TRBV6-5 with TRBJ2-1, with D possibly TRBD2 on 5 matching bases. Germline V gene lookup returns CDR1 MNHEY and CDR2 SVGAGI. The CDR3 contains 14 residues. The V gene lost 2 bases and the J gene lost 8 bases, with 13 bases spanning the gap. CDR3 nucleotides: TGTGCCAGCAGTTACCCTAGCAAGAGCGATGAGCAGTTCTTC. Translating it yields CASSYPSKSDEQFF.

This chain joins TRBV25-1 and TRBJ1-6, with D possibly TRBD1 on 6 matching bases. CDR1 and CDR2 (germline): MGHDK, SYGVNS. V lost 6 bases and J lost 5, with 11 bases in between. The CDR3 consists of 14 residues. The CDR3 protein is CASRGTSNNSPLHF. As DNA, the CDR3 is TGTGCCAGCAGGGGGACATCCAATAATTCACCCCTCCACTTT.